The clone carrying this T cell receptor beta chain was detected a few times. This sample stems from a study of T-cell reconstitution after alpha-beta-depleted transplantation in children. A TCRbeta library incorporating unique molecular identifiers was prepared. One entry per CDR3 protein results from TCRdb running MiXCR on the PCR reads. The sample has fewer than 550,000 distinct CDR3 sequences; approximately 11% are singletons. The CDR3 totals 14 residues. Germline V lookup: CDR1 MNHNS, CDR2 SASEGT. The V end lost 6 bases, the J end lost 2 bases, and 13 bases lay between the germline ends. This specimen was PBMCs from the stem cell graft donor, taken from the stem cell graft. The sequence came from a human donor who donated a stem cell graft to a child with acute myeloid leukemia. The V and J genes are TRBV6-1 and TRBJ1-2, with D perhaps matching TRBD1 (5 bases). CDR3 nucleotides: TGTGCCAGCAGGGGGGGGGGAGGAAACTATGGCTACACCTTC. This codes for CASRGGGGNYGYTF.